A selection of T cell receptor beta chains follows, all from one sample in a study of OX40 agonist ivuxolimab in advanced cancers. Method: immunoSEQ multiplex PCR; TCRdb's copy keeps in-frame clones and lacks some. This table holds about 100,000 clones, around 90% found once. This specimen consisted of CD4+ or CD8+ T cells sorted from blood, obtained in a trial of the OX40 agonist ivuxolimab. These receptors were obtained from an adult with an advanced solid tumor such as melanoma, head and neck, liver or kidney cancer. The CDR3 runs from the conserved cysteine through the conserved F or W. A D gene is named only where the DNA matches it firmly. Part of the rows lack a size; the others show once, few, many or a class for expanded clones.

cdr3_nt cdr3_aa j_call clone_size v_call d_call
TGCAGTGCTAGAGGGGCAGGGAAAGCTTTCTTT CSARGAGKAFF TRBJ1-1 . TRBV20-1 .
TGTGCCAGCTCACCTACCGACAGTACCGGGGAGCTGTTTTTT CASSPTDSTGELFF TRBJ2-2 . TRBV18 .
TGTGCCAGCAGCTCCGGAAGGGCCTCCTACAATGAGCAGTTCTTC CASSSGRASYNEQFF TRBJ2-1 . TRBV12-1 .
TGCGCCAGCAGCCAAGTCATTACTATGGGCGGAGTTACCTACGAGCAGTACTTC CASSQVITMGGVTYEQYF TRBJ2-7 . TRBV4-3 .
TGTGCCAGCAGTGACCAGGGGCTCGCTGAAGCTTTCTTT CASSDQGLAEAFF TRBJ1-1 . TRBV6-1 .
TGTGCCAGCAGCTTAGGGTCGGGACTTCAAGAGACCCAGTACTTC CASSLGSGLQETQYF TRBJ2-5 . TRBV7-3 .
TGTGCCAGCAGGAGGGACAGTTCCTCCTACGAGCAGTACTTC CASRRDSSSYEQYF TRBJ2-7 . TRBV2 TRBD1
TGTGCCAGCGGTGCGACTAGCGGATACGAGCAGTACTTC CASGATSGYEQYF TRBJ2-7 . TRBV6-6 TRBD2
TGTGCCAGCAAAGAGTTGGGGGATGAGCAGTTCTTC CASKELGDEQFF TRBJ2-1 once TRBV2 .
TGTGCCAGCAGTCATGGGTACGAGCAGTACTTC CASSHGYEQYF TRBJ2-7 . TRBV27 .
TGTGCCAGCAGTGAAGCGCAGATGGACACCTCCTATGGCTACACCTTC CASSEAQMDTSYGYTF TRBJ1-2 . TRBV6-1 .
TGCGCCAGCAGCGCAGACAGCGACTACAATGAGCAGTTCTTC CASSADSDYNEQFF TRBJ2-1 . TRBV5-1 .
TGCGCCAGCAGCTTGGGCGGGACAGGGTTCTACGAGCAGTACTTC CASSLGGTGFYEQYF TRBJ2-7 . TRBV5-1 TRBD1
TGCAGCGTCGCCACAGGGGCCCTATATGGCTACACCTTC CSVATGALYGYTF TRBJ1-2 . TRBV29-1 TRBD1
TGTGCCAGCAGTGTTCAGACAGGGGGAACTTACAATGAGCAGTTCTTC CASSVQTGGTYNEQFF TRBJ2-1 . TRBV2 TRBD1
TGTGCCAGCAGCTCCCTGACAGGGGTAGCTGAAGCTTTCTTT CASSSLTGVAEAFF TRBJ1-1 . TRBV7-6 TRBD1
TGTGCCACTACGGGGACCTACGAGCAGTACTTC CATTGTYEQYF TRBJ2-7 once TRBV28 .
TGTGGAGTTATGGCTAGCGTTTCCTACGAGCAGTACTTC CGVMASVSYEQYF TRBJ2-7 . TRBV27 .
TGTGCCAGCAGCCCAGGACTAGCGGGTTTGACAGATACGCAGTATTTT CASSPGLAGLTDTQYF TRBJ2-3 . TRBV7-9 TRBD2
TGCGCCAGCAGCTTGGATTACAGGGAAAAACTGTTTTTT CASSLDYREKLFF TRBJ1-4 . TRBV5-1 .
TGTGCCAGCTCGGCCGGGACAGGCTACACAGATACGCAGTATTTT CASSAGTGYTDTQYF TRBJ2-3 . TRBV27 TRBD1
TGCGCCAGCAGTGAGTCGGGACAGGTACAAGAGACCCAGTACTTC CASSESGQVQETQYF TRBJ2-5 . TRBV10-1 TRBD1
TGTGCCTGGAGGGGGCAGGAGAACACTGAAGCTTTCTTT CAWRGQENTEAFF TRBJ1-1 . TRBV30 .
TGCGCCAGCAGCGTCGTAGCGGGAGGTTCCAATGAGCAGTTCTTC CASSVVAGGSNEQFF TRBJ2-1 few TRBV5-1 TRBD2
TGTGCTAGTGCCTCTTATACCGGACAATATGGAAACACCATATATTTT CASASYTGQYGNTIYF TRBJ1-3 . TRBV12-5 .
TGTGCCAGTAGTATCTCATTAGCGGGACCCACAGATACGCAGTATTTT CASSISLAGPTDTQYF TRBJ2-3 . TRBV19 TRBD2
TGTGCCAGCAGCCAGCAGAGTGGCAGGGCCGGCGGGGAGCTGTTTTTT CASSQQSGRAGGELFF TRBJ2-2 . TRBV7-8 .
TGTGCCAGCAGTCCCCTCGGAGACAGGAACGAGCAGTACTTC CASSPLGDRNEQYF TRBJ2-7 . TRBV27 .
TGTGCCAGCAGCTTACTGGGATCGGATACGCAGTATTTT CASSLLGSDTQYF TRBJ2-3 . TRBV7-2 .
TGTGCCAGCAGTTCGTCCCCCGGACAAACGGATAGCAATCAGCCCCAGCATTTT CASSSSPGQTDSNQPQHF TRBJ1-5 . TRBV28 .
TGCGCCAGCAGCATGACAGGGGGCACCGGGGAGCTGTTTTTT CASSMTGGTGELFF TRBJ2-2 . TRBV5-1 TRBD1
TGTGCCAGTAAGAATCCCGGGAACACCTACGAGCAGTACTTC CASKNPGNTYEQYF TRBJ2-7 once TRBV19 .
TGTGCCAGCAGCCCAAATGGACAGGGCTCCTACAATGAGCAGTTCTTC CASSPNGQGSYNEQFF TRBJ2-1 . TRBV7-2 TRBD1
TGTGCCAGCAGCTTAGCACCGGGACAGTCCTACAATGAGCAGTTCTTC CASSLAPGQSYNEQFF TRBJ2-1 once TRBV11-2 TRBD1
TGTGCCAGCAGCGTAGAGGGACAGGGGTTTGAAAAACTGTTTTTT CASSVEGQGFEKLFF TRBJ1-4 . TRBV9 TRBD1
TGCGCCAGCAGCTCCCGGGGTCCCTCGGTGGGAGAGACCCAGTACTTC CASSSRGPSVGETQYF TRBJ2-5 few TRBV5-1 .
TGTGCCAGCAGCTTGGAGGACAGCTTTAATTCACCCCTCCACTTT CASSLEDSFNSPLHF TRBJ1-6 . TRBV5-5 .
TGTGCCAGCAGCCCCGGGGGGGCGGTTCAGCCCCAGCATTTT CASSPGGAVQPQHF TRBJ1-5 . TRBV16 .
TGTGCCAGTAGTATCCAGGGAGGGTCTCAGCCCCAGCATTTT CASSIQGGSQPQHF TRBJ1-5 . TRBV19 .
TGTGCCAGCTCACTTCAACAGGTCCAGGTCGGTGTGGGGAGCCAGTACTTC CASSLQQVQVGVGSQYF TRBJ2-5 . TRBV18 .
TGTGCCAGCAACCCCGCGGCGCCTGAGACCCAGTACTTC CASNPAAPETQYF TRBJ2-5 . TRBV28 .
TGTGCCACCAGCAGAGGACAGGGTGACAATGAGCAGTTCTTC CATSRGQGDNEQFF TRBJ2-1 . TRBV15 TRBD1
TGTGCCAGCAGCGGTGGAACAGGGGGCACCGGGGAGCTGTTTTTT CASSGGTGGTGELFF TRBJ2-2 . TRBV7-3 TRBD1
TGTGCCAGCAGCTTAGGGTACGGGACAGCGAACACCGGGGAGCTGTTTTTT CASSLGYGTANTGELFF TRBJ2-2 . TRBV11-3 TRBD1
TGTGCCAGCAGTGACAGGTGGGGAAACACCATATATTTT CASSDRWGNTIYF TRBJ1-3 once TRBV6-1 .